This is a list of T cell receptor beta chains from one sample in a study of cytomegalovirus exposure and HLA in healthy donors. Measured with immunoSEQ multiplex PCR; TCRdb has only the in-frame clones, and not every one. The sample yields more than 110,000 clones, roughly 70% seen once. Sequencing was carried out using PBMCs. These receptors were taken from a woman aged 55-70 years in good health and CMV-seropositive. CDR3s include the opening cysteine and the closing phenylalanine or tryptophan. The D gene is left open where the match is weak. Clone size, where shown, is once, few, many, or a class for clones that have expanded.

size,V,D,J,DNA,CDR3
once,TRBV25-1,TRBD1,TRBJ2-6,TGTGCCAGCAGTGCGACAGGGGGCCTCCTCTCTGGGGCCAACGTCCTGACTTTC,CASSATGGLLSGANVLTF
few,TRBV6-5,TRBD1,TRBJ2-7,TGTGCCAGCACCCCAGGGGGACAGGGCTACGAGCAGTACTTC,CASTPGGQGYEQYF
-,TRBV19,-,TRBJ1-5,TGTGCCAGTAGTCCCCGTAACGGCGGTTATCAGCCCCAGCATTTT,CASSPRNGGYQPQHF
-,TRBV28,-,TRBJ1-2,TGTGCCAGCGAGGGCGGCTACTATGGCTACACCTTC,CASEGGYYGYTF
-,TRBV10-1,-,TRBJ1-4,TGCGCCAGCAGTCCCTCTGGAGGGGCGGCAACTAATGAAAAACTGTTTTTT,CASSPSGGAATNEKLFF
-,TRBV15,-,TRBJ2-3,TGTGCCACCAGCAGCCGGGATACAGATACGCAGTATTTT,CATSSRDTDTQYF
once,TRBV5-1,-,TRBJ1-1,TGCGCCAGCAGCCCTCGGCGCGGAACTGAAGCTTTCTTT,CASSPRRGTEAFF
few,TRBV29-1,TRBD1,TRBJ2-5,TGCAGCGTTGAAAGGACAGGAACGGCACGAGAGACCCAGTACTTC,CSVERTGTARETQYF
-,TRBV7-2,TRBD1,TRBJ1-2,TGTGCCAGCAGCTCTAGACAGGGACTGGGGGATGGCTACACCTTC,CASSSRQGLGDGYTF
-,TRBV29-1,TRBD2,TRBJ2-7,TGCAGTGCGGGCGGGAGAGACCACGAGCAGTACTTC,CSAGGRDHEQYF
-,TRBV28,TRBD1,TRBJ2-5,TGTGCCAGCCGTCCAACAGGGGTTAGGACCCAGTACTTC,CASRPTGVRTQYF
-,TRBV5-1,-,TRBJ2-7,TGCGCCAGCAGCCCCAGCGGCTCCTACGAGCAGTACTTC,CASSPSGSYEQYF
-,TRBV5-4,TRBD1,TRBJ2-3,TGTGCCAGCAGCTCCCAAGGACAGGTTCATACGCAGTATTTT,CASSSQGQVHTQYF
once,TRBV6-1,-,TRBJ2-5,TGTGCCAGCAGTGAAGGCGGGATTCTGGCCGCCCAGTACTTC,CASSEGGILAAQYF
few,TRBV27,TRBD1,TRBJ1-2,TGTGCCAGCAGTTTAGGGACAGGGGACTATGGCTACACCTTC,CASSLGTGDYGYTF
-,TRBV27,-,TRBJ1-4,TGTGCCAGCCACCCCAGCGGGACCGAAAAACTGTTTTTT,CASHPSGTEKLFF
-,TRBV19,TRBD2,TRBJ2-1,TGTGCCAGTAGTATAGTAGACAGCGGGGGGTACAATGAGCAGTTCTTC,CASSIVDSGGYNEQFF
-,TRBV6-1,-,TRBJ2-7,TGTGCCAGCAGTGGACAGAGACAGCAGCCCTACGAGCAGTACTTC,CASSGQRQQPYEQYF
-,TRBV5-4,TRBD2,TRBJ2-1,TGTGCCAGCAGCTTGGCCGAGCGGGGAACTTACAATGAGCAGTTCTTC,CASSLAERGTYNEQFF
-,TRBV5-4,TRBD2,TRBJ2-7,TGTGCCAGCAGCTTGGTAGCGGGAGGGATTTACGAGCAGTACTTC,CASSLVAGGIYEQYF
-,TRBV30,TRBD1,TRBJ1-6,TGTGCCTGGAGTTACCGGGACAGGGGCAATTCACCCCTCCACTTT,CAWSYRDRGNSPLHF
-,TRBV9,-,TRBJ2-5,TGTGCCAGCAGCGTAGCTGTTGGCAGGGGAGAGACCCAGTACTTC,CASSVAVGRGETQYF
-,TRBV28,-,TRBJ1-5,TGTGCCAGCAGCCCAATACAGGGAGGCAATCAGCCCCAGCATTTT,CASSPIQGGNQPQHF
few,TRBV2,-,TRBJ1-5,TGTGCCAGCAGAGAAAACGACCCCAGGGGTGCGCCCCAGCATTTT,CASRENDPRGAPQHF
-,TRBV5-1,TRBD1,TRBJ2-5,TGCGCCAGCAGCCCTGGGACAGATCAAGAGACCCAGTACTTC,CASSPGTDQETQYF
-,TRBV7-7,TRBD1,TRBJ1-1,TGTGCTAGCAGTTTGGACAGGGACACTGAAGCTTTCTTT,CASSLDRDTEAFF
few,TRBV29-1,TRBD2,TRBJ2-3,TGCAGCGCCCAACTAGCGGGGGTCACAGATACGCAGTATTTT,CSAQLAGVTDTQYF
few,TRBV29-1,-,TRBJ2-7,TGCAGCGTTGACCTGGGGGCCCACGAGCAGTACTTC,CSVDLGAHEQYF
-,TRBV2,TRBD1,TRBJ2-7,TGTGCCAGCAGGACGACAGGGGGCATTGTCGAGCAGTACTTC,CASRTTGGIVEQYF